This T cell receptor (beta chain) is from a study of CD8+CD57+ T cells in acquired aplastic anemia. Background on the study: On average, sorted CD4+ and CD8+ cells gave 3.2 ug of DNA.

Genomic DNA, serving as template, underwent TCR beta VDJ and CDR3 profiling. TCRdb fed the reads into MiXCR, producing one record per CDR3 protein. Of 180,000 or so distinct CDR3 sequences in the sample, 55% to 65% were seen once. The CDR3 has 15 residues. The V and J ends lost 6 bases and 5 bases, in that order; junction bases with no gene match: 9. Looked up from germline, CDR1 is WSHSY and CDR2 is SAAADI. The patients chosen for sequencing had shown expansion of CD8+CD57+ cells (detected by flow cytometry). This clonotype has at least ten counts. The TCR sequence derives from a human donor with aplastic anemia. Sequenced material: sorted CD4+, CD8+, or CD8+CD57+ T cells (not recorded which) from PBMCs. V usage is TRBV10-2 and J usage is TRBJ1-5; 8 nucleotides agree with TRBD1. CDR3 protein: CASRRQGHLHQPQHF. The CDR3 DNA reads TGCGCCAGCAGGAGACAGGGGCATCTTCATCAGCCCCAGCATTTT.